The 21 T cell receptor beta chains presented below share a single source sample, sequenced in a study of control samples from healthy donors and cancer patients. The table came from immunoSEQ multiplex PCR; TCRdb's copy has only in-frame clones and leaves some out. The sample lists under 150,000 clones, 80% to 90% occurring once. The sequenced sample consisted of blood. All receptors derive from a woman in her twenties or thirties in good health.

The rearrangement joins TRBV5-1 to TRBJ2-7; 8 nucleotides align to TRBD1. The J segment lost 2 bases and the V segment lost 4 bases, leaving 11 bases of the junction unmatched. In germline, CDR1 is SGHRS, CDR2 YFSETQ. This CDR3 contains 16 residues. This CDR3 is CASSLSTSTGAYEQYF. The CDR3 DNA sequence: TGCGCCAGCAGCCTTTCTACTTCGACAGGGGCCTACGAGCAGTACTTC.

This chain uses TRBV3-1 (or the pseudogene TRBV3-2) with TRBJ2-1; 10 nucleotides agree with TRBD2. Germline loops: CDR1 LGHDT, CDR2 YNNKEL (reference sequence). This CDR3 spans 15 amino acids. Trimming removed 4 bases from V and 2 bases from J; junction bases left unmatched: 2. The DNA of the CDR3 is TGTGCCAGCAGCCTCCTAGCGGGAGCCTACAATGAGCAGTTCTTC. The encoded protein is CASSLLAGAYNEQFF.

J is TRBJ1-6 and V is TRBV28, with D unclear. Germline V CDR1 and CDR2: MDHEN, SYDVKM. The CDR3 is 18 amino acids. Trimming cost V 4 bases and J 0 bases, with 16 bases left between them. The CDR3 sequence is CASSSPGLQSSYNSPLHF. CDR3 coding DNA: TGTGCCAGCAGTTCACCCGGGCTGCAGAGCTCCTATAATTCACCCCTCCACTTT.

The chain links TRBV6-5 to TRBJ2-5; 9 nucleotides align to TRBD1. V gave up 7 bases and J gave up 5 bases; unmatched junction bases: 8. CDR1 is MNHEY, CDR2 SVGAGI, per germline. The CDR3 contains 14 residues. The CDR3 sequence: CASMTGQGGETQYF. The CDR3 DNA reads as TGTGCCAGCATGACGGGACAGGGAGGGGAGACCCAGTACTTC.

V is TRBV9 and J is TRBJ1-4; D unclear. The CDR3 totals 16 residues. Trimming left V 4 bases short and J 3 bases short, with 16 bases between. Germline-derived CDR1 and CDR2 are SGDLS and YYNGEE. This CDR3 is CASSPAGSRANEKLFF. Here the CDR3 DNA reads TGTGCCAGCAGCCCCGCGGGGAGCAGAGCTAATGAAAAACTGTTTTTT. The whole variable domain, filled in from reference TRBV9 and TRBJ1-4, reads DSGVTQTPKHLITATGQRVTLRCSPRSGDLSVYWYQQSLDQGLQFLIQYYNGEERAKGNILERFSAQQFPDLHSELNLSSLELGDSALYFCASSPAGSRANEKLFFGSGTQLSVL.

The chain has TRBV6-1 and TRBJ1-5; D gene uncertain. The V and J ends lost 1 base and 0 bases respectively, with 7 bases between them. This CDR3 region has 15 residues. Germline V gives CDR1 MNHNS, CDR2 SASEGT. The CDR3 protein is CASSEVPNSNQPQHF. DNA for the CDR3: TGTGCCAGCAGTGAAGTTCCCAATAGCAATCAGCCCCAGCATTTT.

For the CDR3, the DNA is TGTGCCAGCACGGCCTACAATGAGCAGTTCTTC. Its translation is CASTAYNEQFF. J is TRBJ2-1 and V is TRBV2; D is uncertain. V was clipped by 7 bases and J by 2 bases, with 3 bases between them. CDR3 length equals 11 residues. Germline V gives CDR1 SNHLY, CDR2 FYNNEI.

This chain links TRBV7-9 with TRBJ2-7, with TRBD1 as a possible D gene (6 bases). The V end was cut by 1 base, the J end by 3 bases, with 13 bases between. The CDR3 runs to 15 residues. CDR1 SEHNR and CDR2 FQNEAQ come from the germline V gene (reference sequence). The CDR3: CASSLEAGAIYEQYF. The CDR3 bases are TGTGCCAGCAGCTTAGAGGCAGGGGCTATCTACGAGCAGTACTTC.

The chain joins TRBV30 to TRBJ2-7, with TRBD1 identical over 11 bases. With V trimmed by 5 bases and J by 0 bases, 0 bases remained unmatched. This CDR3 has 13 residues. The germline V gene encodes CDR1 GTSNPN and CDR2 SVGIG (reference sequence). CDR3 DNA sequence: TGTGCCTGGGGACAGGGGGCCTCCTACGAGCAGTACTTC. Its protein is CAWGQGASYEQYF.

This chain joins TRBV5-1 and TRBJ1-4; 7 positions match TRBD1. With 2 bases clipped from V and 0 bases from J, the junction kept 13 bases outside the gene matches. Per germline, CDR1 SGHRS and CDR2 YFSETQ. CDR3 size: 19 residues. The CDR3 region is CASSLARDSLLATNEKLFF. DNA of the CDR3: TGCGCCAGCAGCTTAGCGCGGGACAGCTTACTTGCAACTAATGAAAAACTGTTTTTT.

The rearrangement links TRBV6-6 to TRBJ1-5, with D possibly matching TRBD1 (6 bases). This CDR3 spans 15 amino acids. Germline V gene sequence: CDR1 MNHNY, CDR2 SVGAGI (reference sequence). V was pared by 3 bases and J by 9 bases, with 18 bases between. CDR3 sequence: CASSYRGQRSRPQHF. CDR3 in DNA: TGTGCCAGCAGTTATCGGGGGCAGCGGAGTCGGCCCCAGCATTTT.

This rearrangement joins TRBV5-4 to TRBJ1-1; D ambiguous. The CDR3 totals 14 residues. The ends were cut back, 1 base at V and 6 bases at J, with 13 bases in the middle. CDR1 is SGHNT, CDR2 YYREEE, per germline (reference sequence). CDR3 sequence reads: CASSLTSMDAEAFF. As DNA, the CDR3 is TGTGCCAGCAGCTTGACAAGTATGGACGCTGAAGCTTTCTTT.

The rearrangement links TRBV9 to TRBJ2-5; a weak D match, TRBD2 (5 bases). The CDR3 is made up of 16 amino acids. Looked up from germline, CDR1 is SGDLS and CDR2 is YYNGEE. Trimming removed 0 bases from V and 3 bases from J, with 15 bases in between. The chain's CDR3 is CASSVANGIGKETQYF. The CDR3 DNA sequence: TGTGCCAGCAGCGTAGCGAACGGGATAGGGAAAGAGACCCAGTACTTC.

V and J are TRBV6-5 and TRBJ1-1; a weak D match, TRBD1 (6 bases). The CDR3 contains 13 residues. Trimming stripped 2 bases from V and 4 bases from J, with 8 bases between. Germline V gene lookup returns CDR1 MNHEY and CDR2 SVGAGI. The chain's CDR3 is CASSYGRGTEAFF. The CDR3 coding sequence is TGTGCCAGCAGTTACGGCAGGGGCACTGAAGCTTTCTTT.

V is TRBV19 and J is TRBJ2-7; D assignment may be TRBD1 or TRBD2 (5 bases each). CDR1 and CDR2 (germline): LNHDA, SQIVND (reference sequence). This CDR3 region has 14 residues. V was shortened by 4 bases and J by 2 bases, with 12 bases between the two germline ends. The CDR3: CASSNWDRPYEQYF. For the CDR3, the DNA is TGTGCCAGTAGTAATTGGGACCGACCCTACGAGCAGTACTTC.

This clone was observed a single time. The chain is built from TRBV29-1 and TRBJ2-3, with TRBD2 identical over 9 bases. Germline V gene lookup returns CDR1 SQVTM and CDR2 ANQGSEA. V lost 4 bases and J lost 6; bases outside the gene matches: 8. This CDR3 comprises 14 residues. CDR3 coding DNA: TGCAGCGTTGGAGTAGCGGGAGTTGCGGATACGCAGTATTTT. Its translation is CSVGVAGVADTQYF.

The chain carries TRBV28 and TRBJ2-7; TRBD2 matches at 8 bases. The J segment lost 3 bases and the V segment lost 2 bases, leaving 9 bases of the junction unmatched. This CDR3 is built from 16 residues. The germline V gene has CDR1 MDHEN and CDR2 SYDVKM. The CDR3 loop is CASSLPPGLDRYEQYF. Here the CDR3 DNA reads TGTGCCAGCAGTTTACCCCCGGGACTAGACCGCTACGAGCAGTACTTC.

A note on this clone: At the DNA level, this CDR3 is encoded by other sequences in the same sample as well. The J gene is TRBJ1-5, the V gene TRBV6-5; a possible D gene is TRBD1 (5 bases). Germline V lookup: CDR1 MNHEY, CDR2 SVGAGI. Deletions cut 4 bases from V and 4 bases from J, with 11 bases between. The CDR3 is 14 residues long. CDR3 amino acids: CASSSRGGNQPQHF. In DNA, the CDR3 is TGTGCCAGCAGTTCCCGCGGGGGAAATCAGCCCCAGCATTTT.

This sequence joins TRBV6-6 and TRBJ2-1, with 13 bases matching TRBD2. J was trimmed by 1 base and V by 5 bases; bases with no gene match: 5. The CDR3 length is 17 residues. Per germline, CDR1 MNHNY and CDR2 SVGAGI (reference sequence). The CDR3 DNA reads as TGTGCCAGCAGTCCGGGACTAGCGGGAACTTCCTACAATGAGCAGTTCTTC. Its protein is CASSPGLAGTSYNEQFF.

Comment on this clone: At one end, the junction sequence differs from germline, possibly due to a read error. The chain's CDR3 is CASSSDTPGETQYF. The CDR3 nucleotides read TGTGCTAGCAGCTCAGACACGCCTGGGGAGACCCAGTACTTC. The chain recombines TRBV7-7 with TRBJ2-5; D is uncertain. The CDR3 length is 14 residues. CDR1 is SSHAT, CDR2 FNYEAQ, per germline (reference sequence).

This clone was recorded once. The gene calls are TRBV5-4 and TRBJ2-6, with no clear D. V dropped 0 bases and J dropped 8 bases, with 6 bases sitting between them. Germline V gene lookup returns CDR1 SGHNT and CDR2 YYREEE (reference sequence). The CDR3 is 13 residues long. Written as DNA, the CDR3 is TGTGCCAGCAGCTTGGGGACGACCAACGTCCTGACTTTC. It codes for CASSLGTTNVLTF.